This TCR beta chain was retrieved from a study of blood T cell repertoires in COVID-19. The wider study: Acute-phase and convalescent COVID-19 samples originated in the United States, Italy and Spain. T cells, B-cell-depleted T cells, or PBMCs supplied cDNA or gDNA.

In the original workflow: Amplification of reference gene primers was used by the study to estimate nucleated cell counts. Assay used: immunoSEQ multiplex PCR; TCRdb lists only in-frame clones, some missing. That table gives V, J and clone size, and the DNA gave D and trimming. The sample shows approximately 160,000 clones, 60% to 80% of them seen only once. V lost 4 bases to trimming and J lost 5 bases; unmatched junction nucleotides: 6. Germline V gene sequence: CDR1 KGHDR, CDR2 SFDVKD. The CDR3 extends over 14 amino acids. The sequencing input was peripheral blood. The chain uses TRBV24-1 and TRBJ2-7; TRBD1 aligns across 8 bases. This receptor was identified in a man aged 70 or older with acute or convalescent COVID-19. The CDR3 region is CATSDLKDRDEQYF. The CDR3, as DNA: TGTGCCACCAGTGACCTTAAGGACAGGGACGAGCAGTACTTC.